This T cell receptor beta chain was found in a study of blood T cell repertoires in COVID-19. TCRdb's table, derived via immunoSEQ multiplex PCR, lists solely in-frame clones and lacks some. The repertoire holds 50,000 to 55,000 clones, roughly nine tenths seen once, with approximately 4.9% in the top ten. Germline V gene lookup returns CDR1 SQVTM and CDR2 ANQGSEA. V was pared by 4 bases and J by 2 bases, with 12 bases between. This CDR3 spans 14 amino acids. Sequencing was performed on peripheral blood. The TCR was taken from a man aged 60-69 years with active COVID-19. The chain has TRBV29-1 and TRBJ2-1; D not certain. DNA of the CDR3: TGCAGCGTTGCTGCGGCGCTTACCTACAATGAGCAGTTCTTC. Amino acid sequence: CSVAAALTYNEQFF.